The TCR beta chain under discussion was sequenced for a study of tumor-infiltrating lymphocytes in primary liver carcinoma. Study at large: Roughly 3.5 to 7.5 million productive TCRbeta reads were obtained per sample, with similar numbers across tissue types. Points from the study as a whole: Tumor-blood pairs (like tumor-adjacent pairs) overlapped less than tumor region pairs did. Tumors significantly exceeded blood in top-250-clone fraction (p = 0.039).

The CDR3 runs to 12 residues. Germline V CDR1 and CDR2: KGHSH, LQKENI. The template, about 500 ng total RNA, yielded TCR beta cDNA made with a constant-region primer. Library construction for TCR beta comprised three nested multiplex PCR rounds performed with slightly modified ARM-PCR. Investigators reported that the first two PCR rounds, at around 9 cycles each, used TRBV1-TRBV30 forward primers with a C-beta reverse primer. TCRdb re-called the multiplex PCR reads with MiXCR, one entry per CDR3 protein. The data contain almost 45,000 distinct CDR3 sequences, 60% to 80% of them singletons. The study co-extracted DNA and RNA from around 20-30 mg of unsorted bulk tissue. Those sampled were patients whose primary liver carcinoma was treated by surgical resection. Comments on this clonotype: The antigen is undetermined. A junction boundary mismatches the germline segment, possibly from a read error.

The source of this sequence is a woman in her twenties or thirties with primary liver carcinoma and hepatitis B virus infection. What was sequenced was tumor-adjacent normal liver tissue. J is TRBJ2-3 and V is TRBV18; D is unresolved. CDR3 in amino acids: CASSPSTDTHYF. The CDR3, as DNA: TGTGCCAGCTCACCCTCCACAGATACGCATTATTTT.